The following is a T cell receptor beta chain sequence with its context. TCRdb's copy holds only in-frame clones and misses some; the assay was immunoSEQ multiplex PCR. The table shows approximately 170,000 clones, with around 89% occurring only once. This sample is drawn from a study of blood T cell repertoires in COVID-19. The germline gives CDR1 SGDLS, CDR2 YYNGEE. V lost 4 bases to trimming and J lost 0 bases; unmatched junction nucleotides: 7. There are 16 residues in the CDR3. The clonotype originates from a man aged 60 to 75 with acute or convalescent COVID-19. The gene calls are TRBV9 and TRBJ1-3, with 7 nucleotides matching TRBD1. The material sequenced was peripheral blood. This chain's CDR3 is CASSHRDSHSGNTIYF. CDR3 in DNA: TGTGCCAGCAGCCACCGGGACAGCCACTCTGGAAACACCATATATTTT.